Presented here are 17 T cell receptor beta chains from one specimen sequenced in a study of T-cell memory formation after mild COVID-19. TCRdb reprocessed the 5' RACE reads with MiXCR, giving one entry per CDR3 protein. The table records 450,000 to 650,000 distinct CDR3 sequences, roughly 21% of them present only once. The sequenced sample consisted of PBMCs or a T cell subset sorted from them (not recorded which). The receptors come from an adult woman who had mild COVID-19 (a few samples of this study predate the infection). Cell type and time point are not known.

This chain connects TRBV3-1 to TRBJ2-3, with 9 nucleotides matching TRBD2. The CDR3 extends over 16 amino acids. Germline V lookup: CDR1 LGHDT, CDR2 YNNKEL (reference sequence). The J segment lost 1 base and the V segment lost 4 bases, leaving 6 bases of the junction unmatched. CDR3 DNA sequence: TGTGCCAGCAGCCGAAAGCGGGGGGTGGGCACAGATACGCAGTATTTT. It translates to CASSRKRGVGTDTQYF.

J is TRBJ2-5 and V is TRBV7-9; possibly TRBD1 for D (5 bases). The CDR3 runs to 14 residues. CDR1 is SEHNR and CDR2 is FQNEAQ in the germline V gene (reference sequence). V was shortened by 5 bases and J by 5 bases, with 15 bases between the two germline ends. CDR3 residues: CASSANVGRETQYF. The CDR3 DNA sequence: TGTGCCAGCAGCGCCAACGTGGGGCGGGAGACCCAGTACTTC.

This chain connects TRBV18 to TRBJ2-1, with 11 bases fitting TRBD2. The CDR3 covers 16 residues. V dropped 0 bases and J dropped 6; count of bases not matched to a gene: 4. Germline V gives CDR1 KGHSH, CDR2 LQKENI. The CDR3 spells CASSPPKLAGGNEQFF. CDR3 sequence (DNA): TGTGCCAGCTCACCACCGAAGCTAGCGGGAGGCAATGAGCAGTTCTTC.

The chain recombines TRBV12-3 or TRBV12-4 with TRBJ1-2, with a weak D call TRBD1 (5 bases). CDR3 length: 13 residues. The V end lost 3 bases, the J end lost 8 bases, and 13 bases lay between the germline ends. The CDR3 nucleotides are TGTGCCAGCAGTTTCGACGGGGCGCGGGGCTACACCTTC. It codes for CASSFDGARGYTF.

Ten or more counts support this clonotype. J is TRBJ1-2 and V is TRBV4-1; 7 bases align to TRBD1. Germline CDR1 is MGHRA and CDR2 is YSYEKL. CDR3 size: 17 residues. Losses at the gene ends were 2 bases for V and 5 bases for J; bases not matched to a gene: 14. The CDR3 here is CASSQKLGTEGKYGYTF. Written as DNA, the CDR3 is TGCGCCAGCAGCCAAAAACTTGGGACAGAAGGGAAATATGGCTACACCTTC.

This clonotype was detected ten times or more. This rearrangement joins TRBV7-9 to TRBJ2-7, with D possibly being TRBD1 or TRBD2 (7 bases each). Germline loops: CDR1 SEHNR, CDR2 FQNEAQ (reference sequence). V shed 5 bases and J shed 4 bases, with 24 bases lying between them. This CDR3 comprises 17 residues. The CDR3 region has the DNA TGTGCCAGCAGCCCAGGGGGGGCAGGGGGGCCATCATACGAGCAGTACTTC. It codes for CASSPGGAGGPSYEQYF.

This clonotype turned up a few times. This chain links TRBV5-1 with TRBJ2-7, with 8 bases fitting TRBD1. V lost 3 bases and J lost 3; bases outside the gene matches: 8. CDR1 and CDR2 (germline): SGHRS, YFSETQ. The CDR3 loop spans 15 amino acids. The CDR3 bases are TGCGCCAGCAGCTCCACAGGGGGAACCCGCTACGAGCAGTACTTC. Residues: CASSSTGGTRYEQYF.

This clonotype was found a few times. The V call is TRBV19, the J call TRBJ2-2; D call uncertain. Trimming took off 1 base at V and 7 bases at J, with 4 bases between the two ends. CDR3 size: 12 residues. The germline V gene encodes CDR1 LNHDA and CDR2 SQIVND (reference sequence). DNA for the CDR3: TGTGCCAGTAGTATAGGAAGCGGGGAGCTGTTTTTT. This codes for CASSIGSGELFF.

This clonotype has only a few counts. Here the CDR3 reads CASSETGAEAFF. The CDR3 bases are TGTGCCAGCAGCGAAACAGGGGCTGAAGCTTTCTTT. The V and J genes are TRBV9 and TRBJ1-1, with TRBD1 identical over 7 bases. This CDR3 is built from 12 residues. The ends lost 3 bases at V and 6 bases at J; junction bases unmatched: 2. CDR1 and CDR2 (germline): SGDLS, YYNGEE.

The J gene is TRBJ1-4, the V gene TRBV27; D might be TRBD1 (5 bases). The V gene lost 7 bases and the J gene lost 4 bases, with 13 bases spanning the gap. This CDR3 has 14 residues. CDR1 MNHEY and CDR2 SMNVEV come from the germline V gene (reference sequence). CDR3 protein: CASTSGRFNEKLFF. The CDR3 nucleotides are TGTGCCAGCACTTCAGGGAGGTTTAATGAAAAACTGTTTTTT. The full variable domain, in which reference TRBV27 and TRBJ1-4 provide the parts outside the CDR3, is EAQVTQNPRYLITVTGKKLTVTCSQNMNHEYMSWYRQDPGLGLRQIYYSMNVEVTDKGDVPEGYKVSRKEKRNFPLILESPSPNQTSLYFCASTSGRFNEKLFFGSGTQLSVL.

This clonotype has only a few counts. The chain links TRBV2 to TRBJ2-7, with TRBD2 matching over 8 bases. CDR1 SNHLY and CDR2 FYNNEI come from the germline V gene. V lost 1 base and J lost 3; bases outside the gene matches: 8. The CDR3 totals 16 residues. CDR3 region: CASSEGFKRGSYEQYF. The CDR3 bases are TGTGCCAGCAGTGAAGGGTTTAAGCGGGGGAGCTACGAGCAGTACTTC.

The genes are TRBV5-1 and TRBJ1-1, with a tentative D call TRBD1 (5 bases). Germline V gene data show CDR1 as SGHRS and CDR2 as YFSETQ. CDR3 size: 13 residues. Between the trimmed V and J ends, which lost 5 bases and 7 bases, there was a span of 15 bases. CDR3 loop: CASRVSDSYEAFF. The CDR3 DNA sequence: TGCGCCAGCAGGGTCTCAGACAGTTATGAAGCTTTCTTT. Full variable domain (remainder filled in from reference TRBV5-1 and TRBJ1-1): KAGVTQTPRYLIKTRGQQVTLSCSPISGHRSVSWYQQTPGQGLQFLFEYFSETQRNKGNFPGRFSGRQFSNSRSEMNVSTLELGDSALYLCASRVSDSYEAFFGQGTRLTVV.

This clonotype occurred many times. The chain recombines TRBV7-3 with TRBJ2-1; D tentatively fits TRBD1 or TRBD2 (5 bases each). Trimming pared 5 bases from V and 4 bases from J, leaving 15 bases between. The CDR3 covers 15 residues. The germline V gene encodes CDR1 SGHTA and CDR2 FQGTGA. The CDR3 sequence is CASSRGASGYNEQFF. The CDR3 coding sequence is TGTGCCAGCAGCCGAGGGGCCTCCGGGTACAATGAGCAGTTCTTC.

This clonotype was observed a handful of times. The rearrangement links TRBV5-1 to TRBJ2-1; 8 bases map to TRBD1. From germline, CDR1 is SGHRS and CDR2 YFSETQ. With 7 bases clipped from V and 8 bases from J, the junction kept 11 bases outside the gene matches. The CDR3 consists of 14 residues. The CDR3: CASRLPDRGDEQFF. As DNA, the CDR3 is TGCGCCAGCCGCCTCCCCGACAGGGGCGATGAGCAGTTCTTC.

This clonotype occurred a few times. The rearrangement links TRBV4-2 to TRBJ2-7; 10 bases match TRBD1. CDR1 and CDR2 (germline): LGHNA, YNFKEQ. V lost 0 bases to trimming and J lost 3 bases; unmatched junction nucleotides: 8. This CDR3 is built from 17 residues. The CDR3 region has the DNA TGTGCCAGCAGCCAAGAAGTCTGGGACAGGGGAATCTACGAGCAGTACTTC. Translation: CASSQEVWDRGIYEQYF.

The V call is TRBV29-1, the J call TRBJ1-2; tentative D call: TRBD1 (5 bases). The CDR3 loop spans 13 amino acids. Between the trimmed V and J ends, which lost 0 bases and 5 bases, there was a span of 10 bases. Germline V gene sequence: CDR1 SQVTM, CDR2 ANQGSEA. DNA for the CDR3: TGCAGCGTTGAAGATGCGGGGGTGTATGGCTACACCTTC. Its translation is CSVEDAGVYGYTF. Combining the CDR3 with reference TRBV29-1 and TRBJ1-2 gives the whole variable domain SAVISQKPSRDICQRGTSLTIQCQVDSQVTMMFWYRQQPGQSLTLIATANQGSEATYESGFVIDKFPISRPNLTFSTLTVSNMSPEDSSIYLCSVEDAGVYGYTFGSGTRLTVV.

Details on this clonotype: The junction and the germline gene differ at one end; a read error may be behind it. The chain joins TRBV5-1 to TRBJ1-2; D is undetermined. CDR3 length: 10 residues. Germline values: CDR1 SGHRS, CDR2 YFSETQ. CDR3 loop: CATKGERGGF. CDR3 nucleotides: TGCGCAACCAAGGGTGAGAGAGGTGGATTC.